This T cell receptor (beta chain) appears in the sequencing data of a study of cytomegalovirus exposure and HLA in healthy donors. Study-level results: Specific recognition of CMV antigens was confirmed in vitro for a few chains (all CMV-associated).

This PCR relied on a set of 60 Vbeta primers and 13 Jbeta primers. Method: immunoSEQ multiplex PCR; TCRdb's copy keeps in-frame clones and lacks some. The sample has about 160,000 clones, roughly 85% seen once. Regarding this clone: The target antigen is unknown.

Donors sampled were nominally healthy, though unrecorded immune exposures were likely. CDR3 length equals 12 residues. Per the germline V gene, CDR1 is SGHDT and CDR2 is YYEEEE. V was pared by 0 bases and J by 7 bases, with 4 bases between. J is TRBJ2-2 and V is TRBV5-6; D is unclear. The sequence was obtained from a woman aged 50 to 60 in good health and CMV-seronegative. Sequencing was carried out using PBMCs. The CDR3 nucleotides read TGTGCCAGCAGCTTGGATATCGGGGAGCTGTTTTTT. This sequence encodes CASSLDIGELFF.